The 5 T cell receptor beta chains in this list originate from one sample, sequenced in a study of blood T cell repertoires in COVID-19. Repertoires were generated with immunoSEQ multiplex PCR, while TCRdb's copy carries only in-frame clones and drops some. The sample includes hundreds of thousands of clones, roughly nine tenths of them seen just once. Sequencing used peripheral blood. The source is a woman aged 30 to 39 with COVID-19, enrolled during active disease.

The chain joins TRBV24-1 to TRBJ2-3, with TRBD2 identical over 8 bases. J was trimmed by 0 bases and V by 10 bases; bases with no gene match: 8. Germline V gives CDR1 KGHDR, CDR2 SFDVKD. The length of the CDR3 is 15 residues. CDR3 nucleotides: TGTGCCACGAGGGAAGCGGGGGCTAGCACAGATACGCAGTATTTT. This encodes CATREAGASTDTQYF.

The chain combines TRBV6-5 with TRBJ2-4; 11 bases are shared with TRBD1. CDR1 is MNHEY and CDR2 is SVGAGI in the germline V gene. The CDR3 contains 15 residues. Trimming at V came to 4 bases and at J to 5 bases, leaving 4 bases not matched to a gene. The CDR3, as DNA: TGTGCCAGCAGTTCACCGGGACAGGGGGAAAACATTCAGTACTTC. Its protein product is CASSSPGQGENIQYF.

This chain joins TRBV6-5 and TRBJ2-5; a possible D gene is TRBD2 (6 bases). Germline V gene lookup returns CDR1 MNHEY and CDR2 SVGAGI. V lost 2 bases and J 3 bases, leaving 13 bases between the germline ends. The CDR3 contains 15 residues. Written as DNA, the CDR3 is TGTGCCAGCAGTTACGGGGACTCTTCCAAAGAGACCCAGTACTTC. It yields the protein CASSYGDSSKETQYF.

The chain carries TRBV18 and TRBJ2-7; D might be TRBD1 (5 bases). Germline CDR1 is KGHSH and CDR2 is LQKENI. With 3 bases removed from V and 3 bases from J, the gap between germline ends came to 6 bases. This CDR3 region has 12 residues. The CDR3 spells CASSPDSYEQYF. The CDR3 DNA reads TGTGCCAGCTCACCCGACAGCTACGAGCAGTACTTC.

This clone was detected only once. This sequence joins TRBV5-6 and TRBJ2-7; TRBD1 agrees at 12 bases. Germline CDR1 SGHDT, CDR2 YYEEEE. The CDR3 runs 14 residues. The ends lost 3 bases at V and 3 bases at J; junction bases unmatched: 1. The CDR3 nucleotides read TGTGCCAGCAGCTGGGACAGGGGGCTCTACGAGCAGTACTTC. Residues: CASSWDRGLYEQYF. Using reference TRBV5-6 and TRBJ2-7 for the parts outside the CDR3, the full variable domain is DAGVTQSPTHLIKTRGQQVTLRCSPKSGHDTVSWYQQALGQGPQFIFQYYEEEERQRGNFPDRFSGHQFPNYSSELNVNALLLGDSALYLCASSWDRGLYEQYFGPGTRLTVT.